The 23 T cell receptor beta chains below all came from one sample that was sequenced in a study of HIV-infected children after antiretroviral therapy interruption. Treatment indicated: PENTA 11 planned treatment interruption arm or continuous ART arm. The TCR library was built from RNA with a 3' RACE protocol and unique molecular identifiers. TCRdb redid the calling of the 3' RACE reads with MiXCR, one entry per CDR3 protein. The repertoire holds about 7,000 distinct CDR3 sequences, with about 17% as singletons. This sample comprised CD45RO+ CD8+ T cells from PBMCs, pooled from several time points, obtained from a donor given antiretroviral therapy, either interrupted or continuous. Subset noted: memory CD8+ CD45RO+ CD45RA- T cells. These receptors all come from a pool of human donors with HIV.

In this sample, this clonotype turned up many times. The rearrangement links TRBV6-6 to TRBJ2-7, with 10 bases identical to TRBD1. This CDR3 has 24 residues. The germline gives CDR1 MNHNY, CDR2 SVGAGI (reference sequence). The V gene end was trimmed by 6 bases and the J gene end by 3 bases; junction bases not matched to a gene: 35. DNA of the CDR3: TGTGCCAGCAGAGAGAGAGGGAGGGACAGGGGCCTCCTCCTGCCGGGTAAGGGGCTCTACGAGCAGTACTTC. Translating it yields CASRERGRDRGLLLPGKGLYEQYF.

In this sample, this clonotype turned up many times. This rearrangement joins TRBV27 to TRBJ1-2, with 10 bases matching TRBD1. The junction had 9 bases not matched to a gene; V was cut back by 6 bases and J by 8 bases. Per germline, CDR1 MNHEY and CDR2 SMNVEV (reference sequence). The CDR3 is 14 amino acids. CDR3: CASSKTGGLRGYTF. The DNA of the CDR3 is TGTGCCAGCAGCAAGACAGGGGGCTTAAGGGGCTACACCTTC.

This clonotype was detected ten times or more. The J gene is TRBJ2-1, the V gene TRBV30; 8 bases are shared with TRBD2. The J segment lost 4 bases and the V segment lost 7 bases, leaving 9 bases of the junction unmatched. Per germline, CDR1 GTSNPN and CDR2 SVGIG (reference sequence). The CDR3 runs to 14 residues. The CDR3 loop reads CAFCVGLGYNEQFF. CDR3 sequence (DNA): TGTGCCTTCTGCGTGGGACTAGGGTACAATGAGCAGTTCTTC.

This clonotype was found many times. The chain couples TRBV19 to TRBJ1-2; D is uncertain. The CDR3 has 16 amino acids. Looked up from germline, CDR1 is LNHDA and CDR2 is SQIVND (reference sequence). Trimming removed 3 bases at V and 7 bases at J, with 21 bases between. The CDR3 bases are TGTGCCAGTAGTATTAGCGGGCAAAGGGAAGTCGGTGGCTACACCTTC. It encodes CASSISGQREVGGYTF.

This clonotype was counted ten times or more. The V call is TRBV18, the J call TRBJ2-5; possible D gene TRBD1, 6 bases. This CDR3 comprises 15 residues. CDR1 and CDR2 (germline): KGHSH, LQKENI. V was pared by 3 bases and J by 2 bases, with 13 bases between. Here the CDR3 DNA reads TGTGCCAGCTCACCGCCGACAGGACCTCAAGAGACCCAGTACTTC. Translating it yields CASSPPTGPQETQYF. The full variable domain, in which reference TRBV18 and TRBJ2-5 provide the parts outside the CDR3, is NAGVMQNPRHLVRRRGQEARLRCSPMKGHSHVYWYRQLPEEGLKFMVYLQKENIIDESGMPKERFSAEFPKEGPSILRIQQVVRGDSAAYFCASSPPTGPQETQYFGPGTRLLVL.

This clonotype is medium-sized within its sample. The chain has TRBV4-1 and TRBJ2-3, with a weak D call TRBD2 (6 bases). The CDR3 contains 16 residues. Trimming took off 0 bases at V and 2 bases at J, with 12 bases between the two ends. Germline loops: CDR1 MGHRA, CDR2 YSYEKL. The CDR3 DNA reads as TGCGCCAGCAGCCAAGATGTTGCGGGGCACACAGATACGCAGTATTTT. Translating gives CASSQDVAGHTDTQYF.

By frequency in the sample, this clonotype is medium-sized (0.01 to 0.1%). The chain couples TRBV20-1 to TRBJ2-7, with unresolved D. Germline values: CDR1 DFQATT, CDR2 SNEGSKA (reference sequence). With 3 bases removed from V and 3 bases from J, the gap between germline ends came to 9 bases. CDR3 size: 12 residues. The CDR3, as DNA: TGCAGTGCTAGTTGGGGTAGCTACGAGCAGTACTTC. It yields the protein CSASWGSYEQYF.

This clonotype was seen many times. The CDR3 DNA reads TGTGCCAGCAGCCTCCGGGGCCCGGCTTACGAGCAGTACTTC. This translates into CASSLRGPAYEQYF. This chain joins TRBV11-2 and TRBJ2-7; D is possibly TRBD1 or TRBD2 (5 bases each). The germline V gene encodes CDR1 SGHAT and CDR2 FQNNGV. CDR3 length: 14 residues. Between the trimmed V and J ends, which lost 5 bases and 4 bases, there was a span of 15 bases.

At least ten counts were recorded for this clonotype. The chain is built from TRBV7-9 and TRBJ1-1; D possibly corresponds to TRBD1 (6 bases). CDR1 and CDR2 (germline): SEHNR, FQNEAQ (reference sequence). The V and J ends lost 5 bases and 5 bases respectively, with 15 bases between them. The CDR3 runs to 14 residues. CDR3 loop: CASSLISGETEAFF. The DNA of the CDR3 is TGTGCCAGCAGCCTCATATCAGGGGAAACTGAAGCTTTCTTT.

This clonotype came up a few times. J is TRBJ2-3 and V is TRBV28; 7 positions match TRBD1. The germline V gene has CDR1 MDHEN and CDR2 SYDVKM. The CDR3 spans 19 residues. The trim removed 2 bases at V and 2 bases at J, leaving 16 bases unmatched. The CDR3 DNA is TGTGCCAGCAGTTTACGGACGGACAGGACGGACTTTCTCACAGATACGCAGTATTTT. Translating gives CASSLRTDRTDFLTDTQYF.

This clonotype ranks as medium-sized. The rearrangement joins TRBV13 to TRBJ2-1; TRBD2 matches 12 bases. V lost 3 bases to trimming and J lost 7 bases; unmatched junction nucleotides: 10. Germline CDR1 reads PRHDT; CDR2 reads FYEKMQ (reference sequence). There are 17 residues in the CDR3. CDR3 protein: CASSLGLAGGHGNEQFF. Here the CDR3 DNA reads TGTGCCAGCAGCTTGGGGCTAGCGGGGGGGCATGGGAATGAGCAGTTCTTC.

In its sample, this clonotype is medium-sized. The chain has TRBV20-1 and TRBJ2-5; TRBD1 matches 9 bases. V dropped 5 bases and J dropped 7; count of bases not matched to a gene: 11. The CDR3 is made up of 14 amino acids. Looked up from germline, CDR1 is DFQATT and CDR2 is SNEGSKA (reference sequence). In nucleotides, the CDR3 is TGCAGTGCTTCAAGGGGGGGACAGGGAAGGACCCAGTACTTC. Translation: CSASRGGQGRTQYF.

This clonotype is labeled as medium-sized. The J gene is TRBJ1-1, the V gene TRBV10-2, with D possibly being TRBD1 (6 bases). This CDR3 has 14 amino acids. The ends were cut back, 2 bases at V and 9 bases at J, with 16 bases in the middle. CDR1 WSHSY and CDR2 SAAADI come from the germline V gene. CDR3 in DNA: TGCGCCAGCAGTGAGCATTCGGACAGATCGAAAGCTTTCTTT. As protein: CASSEHSDRSKAFF.

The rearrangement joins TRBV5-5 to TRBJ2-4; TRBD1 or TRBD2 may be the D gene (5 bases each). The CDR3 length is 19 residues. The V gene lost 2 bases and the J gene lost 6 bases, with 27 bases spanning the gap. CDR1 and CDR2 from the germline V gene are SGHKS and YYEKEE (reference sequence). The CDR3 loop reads CASSFSNSQAGTIRNIQYF. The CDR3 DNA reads TGTGCCAGCAGCTTTTCCAATTCACAGGCCGGGACGATAAGAAACATTCAGTACTTC.

CDR3 coding DNA: TGTGCCAGCAGTGAAGCGCTTCGGGGAGGGATGTATAATTCACCCCTCCACTTT. Protein: CASSEALRGGMYNSPLHF. The V gene is TRBV6-1, the J gene TRBJ1-6; no firm D call. The CDR3 runs 18 residues. Germline V gene lookup returns CDR1 MNHNS and CDR2 SASEGT. V shed 0 bases and J shed 4 bases, with 16 bases lying between them.

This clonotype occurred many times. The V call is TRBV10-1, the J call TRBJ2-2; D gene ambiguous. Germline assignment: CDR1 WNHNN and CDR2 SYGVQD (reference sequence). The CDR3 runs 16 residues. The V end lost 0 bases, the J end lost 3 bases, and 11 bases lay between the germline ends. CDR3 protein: CASSESKAGYTGELFF. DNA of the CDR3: TGCGCCAGCAGTGAGTCGAAGGCAGGATACACCGGGGAGCTGTTTTTT.

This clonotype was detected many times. CDR3: CATAGEQGPPSIQYF. CDR3 coding DNA: TGTGCCACCGCCGGCGAACAGGGGCCCCCTAGCATTCAGTACTTC. The chain employs TRBV24-1 and TRBJ2-4; 7 nucleotides agree with TRBD1. The CDR3 totals 15 residues. Per the germline V gene, CDR1 is KGHDR and CDR2 is SFDVKD. Unmatched junction bases numbered 16, after V lost 9 bases and J lost 9 bases.

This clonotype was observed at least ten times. CDR3 loop: CASSEFRNRGFSGNTIYF. The CDR3 bases are TGTGCCAGCAGTGAATTTCGGAACAGGGGTTTCTCTGGAAACACCATATATTTT. This sequence joins TRBV25-1 and TRBJ1-3; 7 bases map to TRBD1. V was clipped by 1 base and J by 0 bases; unmatched bases: 9. Germline loops: CDR1 MGHDK, CDR2 SYGVNS. The CDR3 runs 18 residues.

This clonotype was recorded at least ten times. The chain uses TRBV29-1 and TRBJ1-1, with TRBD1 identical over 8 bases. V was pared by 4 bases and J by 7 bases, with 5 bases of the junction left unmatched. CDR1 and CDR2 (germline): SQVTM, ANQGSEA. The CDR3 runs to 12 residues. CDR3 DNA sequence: TGCAGCGTTGGAGGACAGGGTAGTGAAGCTTTCTTT. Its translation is CSVGGQGSEAFF.

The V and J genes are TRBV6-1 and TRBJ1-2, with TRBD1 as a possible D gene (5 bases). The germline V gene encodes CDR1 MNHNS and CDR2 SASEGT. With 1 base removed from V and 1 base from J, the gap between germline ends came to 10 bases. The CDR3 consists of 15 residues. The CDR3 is CASSEGGTNNYGYTF. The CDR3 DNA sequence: TGTGCCAGCAGTGAAGGTGGGACGAATAACTATGGCTACACCTTC.

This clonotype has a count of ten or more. The CDR3 coding sequence is TGTGCCAGCAGCAGCGGGATCGGGGAGCTGTTTTTT. It yields the protein CASSSGIGELFF. V and J are TRBV2 and TRBJ2-2, with 7 nucleotides matching TRBD2. The CDR3 length is 12 residues. Germline assignment: CDR1 SNHLY and CDR2 FYNNEI. V lost 6 bases to trimming and J lost 7 bases; unmatched junction nucleotides: 2. Full variable domain (remainder filled in from reference TRBV2 and TRBJ2-2): EPEVTQTPSHQVTQMGQEVILRCVPISNHLYFYWYRQILGQKVEFLVSFYNNEISEKSEIFDDQFSVERPDGSNFTLKIRSTKLEDSAMYFCASSSGIGELFFGEGSRLTVL.

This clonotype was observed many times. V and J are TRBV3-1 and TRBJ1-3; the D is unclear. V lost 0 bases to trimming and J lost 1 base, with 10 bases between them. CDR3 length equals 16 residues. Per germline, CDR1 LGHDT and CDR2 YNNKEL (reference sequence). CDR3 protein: CASSQESRASGNTIYF. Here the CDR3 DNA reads TGTGCCAGCAGCCAAGAATCGAGGGCGTCTGGAAACACCATATATTTT.

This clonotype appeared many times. CDR3 loop: CASSPWGLAGGAHEQYF. The DNA for the CDR3 is TGTGCCAGCAGCCCCTGGGGGCTAGCGGGAGGTGCCCACGAGCAGTACTTC. The chain has TRBV3-1 and TRBJ2-7; TRBD2 aligns across 11 bases. Germline loops: CDR1 LGHDT, CDR2 YNNKEL (reference sequence). This CDR3 is 17 amino acids long. The junction had 13 bases not matched to a gene; V was cut back by 4 bases and J by 5 bases.